The 12 T cell receptor beta chains below were found in one sample sequenced in a study of beta chain features in type 1 diabetes. Investigators reverse transcribed all isolated RNA, so they sequenced expressed TCRB transcripts. The method was immunoSEQ multiplex PCR; TCRdb's version includes in-frame clones alone and lacks a portion of them. This sample has 130,000 to 150,000 clones, with 10% found just once. Sequencing was carried out using naive CD4+ T cells from blood. The receptors stem from a man aged 18-30 years in good health.

This clone was observed a handful of times. The rearrangement uses TRBV18 and TRBJ2-7; TRBD1 matches at 10 bases. The CDR3 contains 16 residues. Losses at the gene ends were 0 bases for V and 2 bases for J; bases not matched to a gene: 4. Looked up from germline, CDR1 is KGHSH and CDR2 is LQKENI. This CDR3 is CASSPPGTGATYEQYF. CDR3 nucleotide sequence: TGTGCCAGCTCACCACCGGGGACAGGGGCTACCTACGAGCAGTACTTC.

The chain is built from TRBV9 and TRBJ2-5, with a possible D match to TRBD1 (6 bases). This CDR3 spans 15 amino acids. Germline-derived CDR1 and CDR2 are SGDLS and YYNGEE. Between the trimmed V and J ends, which lost 0 bases and 3 bases, there was a span of 12 bases. In DNA, the CDR3 is TGTGCCAGCAGCGTAGGATCCGGGACAAAAGAGACCCAGTACTTC. Translation: CASSVGSGTKETQYF.

This clone was recorded many times. The V gene is TRBV5-6, the J gene TRBJ1-2; D is undetermined. The ends were cut back, 2 bases at V and 2 bases at J, with 10 bases in the middle. The V gene's germline CDR1 is SGHDT and CDR2 YYEEEE. CDR3 length: 14 residues. The CDR3 coding sequence is TGTGCCAGCAGCTTACGGGGAGCGAACTATGGCTACACCTTC. It encodes CASSLRGANYGYTF.

In its sample, this clone was seen a few times. V is TRBV6-5 and J is TRBJ2-1, with D perhaps TRBD1 (5 bases). This CDR3 has 15 residues. V was clipped by 4 bases and J by 0 bases, with 10 bases between them. CDR1 is MNHEY and CDR2 is SVGAGI in the germline V gene. CDR3 residues: CASSSRQGSYNEQFF. In nucleotides, the CDR3 is TGTGCCAGCAGTTCCCGGCAGGGCTCCTACAATGAGCAGTTCTTC.

This clone was observed a handful of times. The V call is TRBV6-5, the J call TRBJ2-7, with 14 bases identical to TRBD2. With V trimmed by 10 bases and J by 4 bases, 3 bases remained unmatched. Germline CDR1 MNHEY, CDR2 SVGAGI. CDR3 length: 13 amino acids. The CDR3 DNA reads TGTGCCACCCGACTAGCGGGGGGGTACGAGCAGTACTTC. It codes for CATRLAGGYEQYF.

This clone was counted only a few times. The chain links TRBV7-2 to TRBJ2-7, with 8 bases fitting TRBD1. V trimming: 3 bases; J trimming: 4 bases; junction bases outside the gene matches: 5. CDR3 length: 14 amino acids. The germline V gene encodes CDR1 SGHTA and CDR2 FQGNSA. The CDR3 region has the DNA TGTGCCAGCAGCTTCACAGGGGGTGATTACGAGCAGTACTTC. It encodes CASSFTGGDYEQYF.

The chain combines TRBV6-5 with TRBJ2-2; D possibly corresponds to TRBD2 (6 bases). Trimming left V 4 bases short and J 4 bases short, with 16 bases between. This CDR3 spans 16 amino acids. CDR1 is MNHEY and CDR2 is SVGAGI in the germline V gene. The CDR3 protein is CASSSGLRGITGELFF. In DNA form, the CDR3 reads TGTGCCAGCAGTTCCGGCTTGCGGGGCATCACCGGGGAGCTGTTTTTT.

The J gene is TRBJ2-3, the V gene TRBV5-1, with 7 bases that match TRBD2. The CDR3 has 15 amino acids. V lost 0 bases to trimming and J lost 2 bases; unmatched junction nucleotides: 3. Germline CDR1 is SGHRS and CDR2 is YFSETQ. CDR3 coding DNA: TGCGCCAGCAGCTTGGTGGGACTACCCACAGATACGCAGTATTTT. It codes for CASSLVGLPTDTQYF. Supplemented by reference TRBV5-1 and TRBJ2-3, the full variable domain reads KAGVTQTPRYLIKTRGQQVTLSCSPISGHRSVSWYQQTPGQGLQFLFEYFSETQRNKGNFPGRFSGRQFSNSRSEMNVSTLELGDSALYLCASSLVGLPTDTQYFGPGTRLTVL.

This clone has only a few counts. This chain connects TRBV7-2 to TRBJ1-2; TRBD1 matches 8 bases. Unmatched junction bases numbered 4, after V lost 5 bases and J lost 5 bases. The CDR3 extends over 13 amino acids. CDR1 and CDR2 from the germline V gene are SGHTA and FQGNSA. CDR3 DNA: TGTGCCAGCAGCCAGGACAGGGTGTATGGCTACACCTTC. Its translation: CASSQDRVYGYTF.

This clone turned up a few times. V usage is TRBV28 and J usage is TRBJ1-1; D gene uncertain. Trimming took 3 bases from V and 3 from J, leaving 20 bases between them. The V gene's germline CDR1 is MDHEN and CDR2 SYDVKM. The CDR3 runs to 17 residues. CDR3 region: CASSLWANLPGDTEAFF. CDR3 DNA sequence: TGTGCCAGCAGTTTGTGGGCAAATTTGCCGGGAGACACTGAAGCTTTCTTT.

This chain links TRBV30 with TRBJ2-3; the match to TRBD2 covers 11 bases. The CDR3 extends over 16 amino acids. Germline trimming cut 3 bases from V and 7 bases from J; bases unmatched to any gene: 12. From germline, CDR1 is GTSNPN and CDR2 SVGIG (reference sequence). The CDR3: CAWSDLAGGAGYTQYF. The CDR3 nucleotides read TGTGCCTGGAGCGATCTAGCGGGGGGCGCCGGATATACGCAGTATTTT.

The rearrangement links TRBV5-1 to TRBJ2-7; possibly TRBD1 for D (5 bases). Trimming removed 2 bases at V and 4 bases at J, with 10 bases between. This CDR3 contains 13 residues. The germline gives CDR1 SGHRS, CDR2 YFSETQ. CDR3: CASSFTQGYEQYF. The DNA for the CDR3 is TGCGCCAGCAGCTTCACGCAGGGTTACGAGCAGTACTTC.